The entry below gives a single T cell receptor (beta chain) sequence along with its context. This entry is derived from a study of blood T cell repertoires in COVID-19. Libraries were prepared by immunoSEQ multiplex PCR; TCRdb keeps only in-frame clonotypes and omits some of them. The data hold roughly 290,000 clones, with approximately 88% observed a single time. In germline, CDR1 is MRHNA, CDR2 SNTAGT. The CDR3 extends over 20 amino acids. With 2 bases clipped from V and 7 bases from J, the junction kept 21 bases outside the gene matches. The V gene is TRBV6-4, the J gene TRBJ1-1, with 11 bases fitting TRBD1. The sequenced sample consisted of PBMCs or T cells enriched from blood (not recorded which). This sequence was found in a woman in her 40s who had recovered from COVID-19. DNA for the CDR3: TGTGCCAGCAGTGACGGGACAGGGGGACGTGGGGACAGGGTGATGGATGAAGCTTTCTTT. It translates to CASSDGTGGRGDRVMDEAFF.